A selection of T cell receptor beta chains follows, all from one sample in a study of cytomegalovirus exposure and HLA in healthy donors. Assay: immunoSEQ multiplex PCR; the TCRdb copy retains only in-frame clones and omits some. The sample has fewer than 200,000 clones; roughly 80% are singletons. The source material was PBMCs. These receptors were taken from a woman between 45 and 60 years old in good health and CMV-seropositive. CDR3s include the opening cysteine and the closing phenylalanine or tryptophan. A D gene is named only where the DNA matches it firmly. Clone size is given for some rows only: seen once, a few or many times, or a class if the clone is expanded.

clone_size	v_call	d_call	j_call	cdr3_length	cdr3_nt	cdr3_aa
.	TRBV19	.	TRBJ1-5	13	TGTGCCAGTAGTATCGGCCGGAGTCAGCCCCAGCATTTT	CASSIGRSQPQHF
.	TRBV11-2	.	TRBJ2-7	14	TGTGCCAGCAGCACAAGGACGGGAATGGGGGAGCAGTACTTC	CASSTRTGMGEQYF
.	TRBV6-6	.	TRBJ1-5	15	TGTGCCAGCAGTTACACCGGACAGCGCAATCAGCCCCAGCATTTT	CASSYTGQRNQPQHF
.	TRBV10-1	TRBD2	TRBJ2-5	16	TGCGCCAGTTCCTCATGGAGCGGGGTGAGGCGAGAGACCCAGTACTTC	CASSSWSGVRRETQYF
.	TRBV14	.	TRBJ2-7	17	.	CASSQDSGQGFRNEQYF
.	TRBV18	TRBD1	TRBJ1-6	16	TGTGCCAGCTCACCACAGCGGGACAGGTATAATTCACCCCTCCACTTT	CASSPQRDRYNSPLHF
.	TRBV6-5	.	TRBJ1-1	16	TGTGCCAGCAGTTACTCGTCAGGGCGGAGGGGCACTGAAGCTTTCTTT	CASSYSSGRRGTEAFF
.	TRBV9	TRBD1	TRBJ1-2	16	TGTGCCAGCACCCGGGACAGACCGGAAACCGCCTATGGCTACACCTTC	CASTRDRPETAYGYTF
.	TRBV7-9	TRBD1	TRBJ2-6	16	TGTGCCAGCAGCCCACAGGGGGCGCAAGGGGCCAACGTCCTGACTTTC	CASSPQGAQGANVLTF
.	TRBV28	TRBD1	TRBJ2-2	15	TGTGCCAGCAGCGGACAGGGTTTTAACACCGGGGAGCTGTTTTTT	CASSGQGFNTGELFF
few	TRBV2	.	TRBJ2-5	13	TGTGCCAGCAGCCCGGACACCCAAGAGACCCAGTACTTC	CASSPDTQETQYF
.	TRBV9	.	TRBJ2-7	14	TGTGCCAGCAGCGTAGAGGGGCGATCCTACGAGCAGTACTTC	CASSVEGRSYEQYF
.	TRBV9	TRBD1	TRBJ2-1	17	TGTGCCAGCAGCGACGAGGCCGGGACAGGTTCCATCAATGAGCAGTTCTTC	CASSDEAGTGSINEQFF
.	TRBV15	.	TRBJ2-3	14	TGTGCCACCAGCAGAGGAGGCTACACAGATACGCAGTATTTT	CATSRGGYTDTQYF
.	TRBV28	.	TRBJ1-4	13	TGTGCCAGCAGTTTTACGGAGGGTGAAAAACTGTTTTTT	CASSFTEGEKLFF
.	TRBV4-2	TRBD2	TRBJ2-1	18	TGTGCCAGCAGCCATCTACCGGGACTAGCGGGGCCCTACAATGAGCAGTTCTTC	CASSHLPGLAGPYNEQFF
.	TRBV5-4	TRBD1	TRBJ1-4	13	TGTGCCAGCAGCTTCCGGGACAGCGAAAAACTGTTTTTT	CASSFRDSEKLFF
few	TRBV5-4	TRBD1	TRBJ1-3	15	TGTGCCAGCAGCTTGGACGGGACAGGAGGAAACACCATATATTTT	CASSLDGTGGNTIYF
.	TRBV27	.	TRBJ2-1	15	TGTGCCAGCAGTTTAACGGGCAGGGAATACAATGAGCAGTTCTTC	CASSLTGREYNEQFF
once	TRBV5-1	.	TRBJ2-3	15	TGCGCCAGCAGCACCCAGGATATCAGCACAGATACGCAGTATTTT	CASSTQDISTDTQYF
few	TRBV5-3	TRBD2	TRBJ2-7	17	TGTGCCAGAAGCTTTGGGGGTTTGGCGGGAGAGATGTGGGAGCAGTACTTC	CARSFGGLAGEMWEQYF
.	TRBV29-1	.	TRBJ2-7	14	TGCAGCGCCATCCCCGGGATTAGCTCCTACGAGCAGTACTTC	CSAIPGISSYEQYF
.	TRBV6-6	TRBD2	TRBJ2-2	16	TGTGCCAGCAGTTCCCCCGGACTAGCCATCACCGGGGAGCTGTTTTTT	CASSSPGLAITGELFF
.	TRBV4-1	TRBD1	TRBJ2-2	15	TGCGCCAGCAGCCGGCCGGGACAGGGGGCCGGGGAGCTGTTTTTT	CASSRPGQGAGELFF
.	TRBV30	.	TRBJ1-1	15	TGTGCCTGGAGTGTGCCAGGGGAACGGGGTTGGAGAGCTTTCTTT	CAWSVPGERGWRAFF
.	TRBV6-6	TRBD1	TRBJ1-2	15	TGTGCCAGCAGTTACCGGACAGGGCTTAACTATGGCTACACCTTC	CASSYRTGLNYGYTF
.	TRBV7-8	.	TRBJ2-3	16	TGTGCCACTACCCCTGGGGCCTCACCTAGCACAGATACGCAGTATTTT	CATTPGASPSTDTQYF
once	TRBV30	TRBD2	TRBJ2-4	10	TGTGCTAGCGGGGTGAGCATTCAGTACTTC	CASGVSIQYF
.	TRBV9	.	TRBJ2-4	15	TGTGCCAGCAGCGTAGATCCCCTGGCCAAAAACATTCAGTACTTC	CASSVDPLAKNIQYF
.	TRBV10-2	TRBD1	TRBJ2-7	13	TGCGCCAGCAGCGACAGGGCCTCCTACGAGCAGTACTTC	CASSDRASYEQYF
.	TRBV9	TRBD1	TRBJ1-4	18	TGTGCCAGCAGCCCCGAGAGAGGGACAGGGGTTTCTAATGAAAAACTGTTTTTT	CASSPERGTGVSNEKLFF
.	TRBV15	TRBD1	TRBJ1-2	17	TGTGCCACCAGCCTCAGATCCGGGACAGGGGCTTCCTATGGCTACACCTTC	CATSLRSGTGASYGYTF
.	TRBV19	TRBD1	TRBJ1-5	15	TGTGCCAGTAGTACGCAGACAGGGCAAAATCAGCCCCAGCATTTT	CASSTQTGQNQPQHF
.	TRBV9	TRBD1	TRBJ1-2	15	TGTGCCAGCAGCGTTGGACAGGGGGCATACTATGGCTACACCTTC	CASSVGQGAYYGYTF
.	TRBV7-3	TRBD2	TRBJ2-1	14	TGTGCCAGCAGCTGGGCGGGAGGGTCCAATGAGCAGTTCTTC	CASSWAGGSNEQFF
.	TRBV25-1	TRBD1	TRBJ1-6	14	TGTGCCAGCAGTGAAGGGACAGGGAACTCACCCCTCCACTTT	CASSEGTGNSPLHF
.	TRBV5-1	.	TRBJ1-1	14	TGCGCCAGCAGCTTGCTAGGGGAGGTCACTGAAGCTTTCTTT	CASSLLGEVTEAFF
.	TRBV7-3	.	TRBJ1-6	13	TGTGCCAGCAGCTTCGCGTATAATTCACCCCTCCACTTT	CASSFAYNSPLHF
.	TRBV10-3	.	TRBJ1-3	14	TGTGCCATCACCCCGCAGGGCTCAGGAAACACCATATATTTT	CAITPQGSGNTIYF
.	TRBV10-3	.	TRBJ2-3	14	TGTGCCATCCGACCCTACCGGGACACAGATACGCAGTATTTT	CAIRPYRDTDTQYF